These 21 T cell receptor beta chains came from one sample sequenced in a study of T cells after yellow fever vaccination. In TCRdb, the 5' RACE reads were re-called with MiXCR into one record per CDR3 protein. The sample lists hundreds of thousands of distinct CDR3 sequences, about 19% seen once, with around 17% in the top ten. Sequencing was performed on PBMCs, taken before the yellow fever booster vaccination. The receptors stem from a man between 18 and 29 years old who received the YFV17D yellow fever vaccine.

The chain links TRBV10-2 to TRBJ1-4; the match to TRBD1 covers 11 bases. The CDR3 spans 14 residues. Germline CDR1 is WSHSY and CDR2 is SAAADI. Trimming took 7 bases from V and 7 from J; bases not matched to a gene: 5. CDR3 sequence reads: CASNSGTGGEKLFF. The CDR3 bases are TGCGCCAGCAATTCCGGGACAGGGGGTGAAAAACTGTTTTTT.

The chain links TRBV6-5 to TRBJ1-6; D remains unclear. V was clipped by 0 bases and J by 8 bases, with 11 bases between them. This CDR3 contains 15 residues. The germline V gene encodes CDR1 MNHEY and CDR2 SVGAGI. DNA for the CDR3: TGTGCCAGCAGTTACTCCAGCCGTCGGGATTCACCCCTCCACTTT. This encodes CASSYSSRRDSPLHF.

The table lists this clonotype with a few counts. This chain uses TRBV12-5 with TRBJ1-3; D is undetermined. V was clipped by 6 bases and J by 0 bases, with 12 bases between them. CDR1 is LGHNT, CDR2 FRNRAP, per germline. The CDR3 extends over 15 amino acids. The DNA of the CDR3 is TGTGCTAGTGGCCCGCGGCCCCGCTCTGGAAACACCATATATTTT. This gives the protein CASGPRPRSGNTIYF.

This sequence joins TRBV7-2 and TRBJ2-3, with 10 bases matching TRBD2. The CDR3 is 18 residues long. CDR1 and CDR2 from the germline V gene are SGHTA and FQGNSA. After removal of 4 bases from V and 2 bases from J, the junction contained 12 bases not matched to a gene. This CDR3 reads CASSSRASGGRLTDTQYF. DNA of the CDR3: TGTGCCAGCAGCTCTCGGGCTAGCGGGGGCCGCCTCACAGATACGCAGTATTTT.

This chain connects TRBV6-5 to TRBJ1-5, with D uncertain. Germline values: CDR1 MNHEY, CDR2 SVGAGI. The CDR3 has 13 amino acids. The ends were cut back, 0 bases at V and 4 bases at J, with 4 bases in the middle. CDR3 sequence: CASSYSRNQPQHF. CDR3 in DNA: TGTGCCAGCAGTTACTCAAGGAATCAGCCCCAGCATTTT.

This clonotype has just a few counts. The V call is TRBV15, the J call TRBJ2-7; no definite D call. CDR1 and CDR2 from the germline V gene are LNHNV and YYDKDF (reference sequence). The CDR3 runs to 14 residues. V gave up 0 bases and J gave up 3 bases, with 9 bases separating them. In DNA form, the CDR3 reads TGTGCCACCAGCAGAGACGAGAGTGGCTACGAGCAGTACGTC. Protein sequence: CATSRDESGYEQYV.

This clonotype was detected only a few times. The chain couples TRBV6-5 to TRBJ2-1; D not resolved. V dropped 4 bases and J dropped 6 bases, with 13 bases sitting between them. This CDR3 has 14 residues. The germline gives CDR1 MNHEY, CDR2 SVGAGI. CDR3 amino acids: CASSFDPGGNEQFF. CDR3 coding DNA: TGTGCCAGCAGTTTCGACCCGGGCGGCAATGAGCAGTTCTTC.

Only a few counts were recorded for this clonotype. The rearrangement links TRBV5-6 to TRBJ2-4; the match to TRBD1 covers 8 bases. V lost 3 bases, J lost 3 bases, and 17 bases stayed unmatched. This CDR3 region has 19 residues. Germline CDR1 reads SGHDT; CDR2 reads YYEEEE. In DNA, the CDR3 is TGTGCCAGCAGCTCGCTTTGGGGACAGGCGATCATTGACAAAAACATTCAGTACTTC. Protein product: CASSSLWGQAIIDKNIQYF.

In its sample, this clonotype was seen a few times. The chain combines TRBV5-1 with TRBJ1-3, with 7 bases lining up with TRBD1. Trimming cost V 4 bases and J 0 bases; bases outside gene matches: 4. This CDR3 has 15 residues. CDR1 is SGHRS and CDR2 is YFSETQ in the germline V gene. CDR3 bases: TGCGCCAGCAGCGGGACAGTTAACTCTGGAAACACCATATATTTT. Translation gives CASSGTVNSGNTIYF. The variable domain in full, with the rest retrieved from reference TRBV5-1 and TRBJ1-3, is KAGVTQTPRYLIKTRGQQVTLSCSPISGHRSVSWYQQTPGQGLQFLFEYFSETQRNKGNFPGRFSGRQFSNSRSEMNVSTLELGDSALYLCASSGTVNSGNTIYFGEGSWLTVV.

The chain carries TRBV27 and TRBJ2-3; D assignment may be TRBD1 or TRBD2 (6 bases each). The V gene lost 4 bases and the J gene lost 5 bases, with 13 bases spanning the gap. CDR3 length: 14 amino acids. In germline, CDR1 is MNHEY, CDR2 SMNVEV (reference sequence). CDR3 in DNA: TGTGCCAGCAGTTGGACTGGGGGGCTAGATACGCAGTATTTT. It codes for CASSWTGGLDTQYF.

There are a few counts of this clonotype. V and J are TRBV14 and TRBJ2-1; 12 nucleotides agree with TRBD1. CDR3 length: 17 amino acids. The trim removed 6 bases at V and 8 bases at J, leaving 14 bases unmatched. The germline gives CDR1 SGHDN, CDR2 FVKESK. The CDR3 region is CASSPPFVGQGAHEQFF. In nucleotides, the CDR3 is TGTGCCAGCAGTCCGCCCTTTGTGGGACAGGGGGCCCATGAGCAGTTCTTC.

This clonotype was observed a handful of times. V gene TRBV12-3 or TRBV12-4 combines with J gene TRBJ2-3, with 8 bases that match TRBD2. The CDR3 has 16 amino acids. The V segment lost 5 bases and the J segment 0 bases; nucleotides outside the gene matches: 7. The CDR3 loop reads CASSPLAGTSTDTQYF. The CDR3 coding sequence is TGTGCCAGCAGTCCCTTAGCGGGGACTAGCACAGATACGCAGTATTTT.

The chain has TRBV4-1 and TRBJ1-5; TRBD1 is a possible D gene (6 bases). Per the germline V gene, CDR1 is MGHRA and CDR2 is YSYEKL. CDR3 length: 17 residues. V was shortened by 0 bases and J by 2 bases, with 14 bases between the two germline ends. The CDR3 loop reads CASSQEGGAGGNQPQHF. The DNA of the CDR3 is TGCGCCAGCAGCCAAGAAGGGGGGGCAGGGGGCAATCAGCCCCAGCATTTT.

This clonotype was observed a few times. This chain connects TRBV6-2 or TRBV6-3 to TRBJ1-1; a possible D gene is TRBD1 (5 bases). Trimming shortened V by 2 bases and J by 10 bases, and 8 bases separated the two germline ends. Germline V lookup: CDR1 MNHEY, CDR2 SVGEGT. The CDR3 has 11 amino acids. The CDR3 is CASSYRGGAFF. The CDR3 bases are TGTGCCAGCAGTTACAGGGGAGGAGCTTTCTTT.

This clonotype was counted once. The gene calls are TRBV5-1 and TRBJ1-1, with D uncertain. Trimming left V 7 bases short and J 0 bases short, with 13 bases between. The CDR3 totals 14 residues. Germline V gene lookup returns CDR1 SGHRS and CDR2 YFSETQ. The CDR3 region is CASGSREVNTEAFF. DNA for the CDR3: TGCGCCAGCGGATCAAGGGAGGTGAACACTGAAGCTTTCTTT. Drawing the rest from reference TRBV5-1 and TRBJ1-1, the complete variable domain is KAGVTQTPRYLIKTRGQQVTLSCSPISGHRSVSWYQQTPGQGLQFLFEYFSETQRNKGNFPGRFSGRQFSNSRSEMNVSTLELGDSALYLCASGSREVNTEAFFGQGTRLTVV.

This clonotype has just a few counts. CDR3: CAIGRRRTNTGELFF. The CDR3 DNA reads as TGTGCCATCGGCAGGCGCCGAACGAACACCGGGGAGCTGTTTTTT. The chain is built from TRBV15 and TRBJ2-2; D is uncertain. The CDR3 loop spans 15 amino acids. Germline V gene data show CDR1 as LNHNV and CDR2 as YYDKDF (reference sequence). The V gene lost 10 bases and the J gene lost 0 bases, with 15 bases spanning the gap.

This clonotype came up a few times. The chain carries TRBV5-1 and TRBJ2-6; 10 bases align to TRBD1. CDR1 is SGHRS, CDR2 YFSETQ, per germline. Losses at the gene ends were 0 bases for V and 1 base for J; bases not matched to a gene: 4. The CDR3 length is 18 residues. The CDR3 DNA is TGCGCCAGCAGCTTGGGCGACAGGGGGCTGTCTGGGGCCAACGTCCTGACTTTC. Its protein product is CASSLGDRGLSGANVLTF.

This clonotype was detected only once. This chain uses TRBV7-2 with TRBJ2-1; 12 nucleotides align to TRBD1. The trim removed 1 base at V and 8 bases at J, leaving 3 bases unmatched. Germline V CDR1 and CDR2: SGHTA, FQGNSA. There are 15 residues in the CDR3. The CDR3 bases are TGTGCCAGCAGCTTAGTGGGACAGGGGGCCGATGAGCAGTTCTTC. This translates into CASSLVGQGADEQFF.

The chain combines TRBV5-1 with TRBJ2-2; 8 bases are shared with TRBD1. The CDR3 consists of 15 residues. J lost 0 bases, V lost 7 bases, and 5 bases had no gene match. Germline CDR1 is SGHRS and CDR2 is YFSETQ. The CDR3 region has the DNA TGCGCCAGCCGCCGGACAGGGACGAACACCGGGGAGCTGTTTTTT. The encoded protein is CASRRTGTNTGELFF.

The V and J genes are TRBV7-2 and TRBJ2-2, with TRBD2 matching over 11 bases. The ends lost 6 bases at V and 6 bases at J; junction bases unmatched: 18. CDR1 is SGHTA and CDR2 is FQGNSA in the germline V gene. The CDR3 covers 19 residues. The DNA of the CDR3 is TGTGCCAGCAGTCTTACCCCTAGCGGGGGGAATTCGGGGTCCGGGGAGCTGTTTTTT. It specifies CASSLTPSGGNSGSGELFF.

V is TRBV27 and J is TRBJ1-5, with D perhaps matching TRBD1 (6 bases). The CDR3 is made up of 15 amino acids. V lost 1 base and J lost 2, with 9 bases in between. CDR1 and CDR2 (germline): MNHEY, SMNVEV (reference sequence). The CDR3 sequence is CASSLWGLGNQPQHF. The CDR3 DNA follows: TGTGCCAGCAGTTTATGGGGGCTTGGCAATCAGCCCCAGCATTTT.